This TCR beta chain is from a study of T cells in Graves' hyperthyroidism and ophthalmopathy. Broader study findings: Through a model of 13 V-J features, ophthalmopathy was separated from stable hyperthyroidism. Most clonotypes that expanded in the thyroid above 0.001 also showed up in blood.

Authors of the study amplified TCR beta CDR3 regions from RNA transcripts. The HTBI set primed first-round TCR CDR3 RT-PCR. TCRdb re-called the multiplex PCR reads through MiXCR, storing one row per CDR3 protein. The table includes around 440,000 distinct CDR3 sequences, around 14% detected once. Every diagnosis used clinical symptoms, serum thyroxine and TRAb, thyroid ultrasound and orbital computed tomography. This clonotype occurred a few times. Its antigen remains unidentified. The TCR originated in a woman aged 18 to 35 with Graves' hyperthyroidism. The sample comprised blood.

The CDR3 region has the DNA TGTGCCAGCAGCAGGACCGACCGGGACAGGGCCTACGAGCAGTACTTC. This translates into CASSRTDRDRAYEQYF. The V gene is TRBV3-1, the J gene TRBJ2-7, with TRBD1 identical over 9 bases. Per germline, CDR1 LGHDT and CDR2 YNNKEL (reference sequence). J lost 2 bases, V lost 5 bases, and 10 bases had no gene match. CDR3 length equals 16 residues.